This TCR beta chain originates from a study of blood T cell repertoires in COVID-19. At the level of the study: Both acute and convalescent COVID-19 samples were obtained from the United States, Italy and Spain. From T cells, B-cell-depleted T cells, or PBMCs came the material, which was cDNA or gDNA.

J gave up 0 bases and V 11 bases, and 10 bases lay outside the gene matches. CDR3 size: 14 residues. From germline, CDR1 is LGHDT and CDR2 YNNKEL (reference sequence). Sequenced by immunoSEQ multiplex PCR; TCRdb stores in-frame clones only, minus some. The data contain 180,000 or so clones, around 80% of them singletons. This chain uses TRBV3-1 (or the pseudogene TRBV3-2) with TRBJ2-7, with 7 bases aligning to TRBD2. This clonotype was obtained from a man in his fifties who had recovered from COVID-19. What was sequenced was PBMCs or T cells enriched from blood (not recorded which). The CDR3 DNA is TGTGCCTTTTGGGGGGGATCCAGCTCCTACGAGCAGTACTTC. Amino acid sequence: CAFWGGSSSYEQYF.